The rows below give T cell receptor beta chains drawn from one sample of a study of CD4 T cells in relation to SARS-CoV-2 and coronaviruses. Clones were sequenced by immunoSEQ multiplex PCR, and TCRdb holds only the in-frame ones, with some missing. The data contain some 45,000 clones, about four fifths of them singletons. These receptors have no identified antigens. The sequenced sample consisted of naive CD4+ T cells from PBMCs, cultured in vitro. All receptors come from an adult with COVID-19. CDR3s include the opening cysteine and the closing phenylalanine or tryptophan. A D gene is named only where the DNA matches it firmly. Clone size is not always given. Where it is, it says once, few, many or a class for expanded clones.

V gene	J gene	D gene	clone size	CDR3 DNA	CDR3 protein
TRBV2	TRBJ2-2	TRBD2	once	TGTGCCAGCAGTGAAGCAGGGACTAGCGCCAACACCGGGGAGCTGTTTTTT	CASSEAGTSANTGELFF
TRBV5-1	TRBJ2-7	TRBD2	.	TGCGCCAGCAGTAGTCTTAGCGGGAGTAACGAGCAGTACTTC	CASSSLSGSNEQYF
TRBV7-8	TRBJ1-5	.	.	TGTGCCAGCAGCCCCGGGGGAGGCGGGTCCGGCAATCAGCCCCAGCATTTT	CASSPGGGGSGNQPQHF
TRBV3-1/TRBV3-2	TRBJ1-1	.	.	TGTGCCAGCGAAGGAGAGGGGCGGGAAGCTTTCTTT	CASEGEGREAFF
TRBV5-1	TRBJ2-3	.	.	TGCGCCAGCAGCTTGGCCGGTATTTCGGGAGATACGCAGTATTTT	CASSLAGISGDTQYF
TRBV3-1/TRBV3-2	TRBJ2-1	TRBD1	.	TGTGCCAGCAGCCATCCTAGGGGGACAGGGAGTGATGGTGAGCAGTTCTTC	CASSHPRGTGSDGEQFF
TRBV24-1	TRBJ2-5	.	.	TGTGCCACCAGTGAAACCCGGGCCTCGAGAGAGACCCAGTACTTC	CATSETRASRETQYF
TRBV30	TRBJ1-2	.	.	TGTGCCTGGAACTCGGACGGCCGCCGGGGCTACACCTTC	CAWNSDGRRGYTF
TRBV2	TRBJ2-2	.	.	TGTGCCAGCGGGATTCGCAGCACCGGGGAGCTGTTTTTT	CASGIRSTGELFF
TRBV11-2	TRBJ1-6	.	.	TGTGCCAGCAGCAAATGGACAGAGAGCGATTCACCCCTCCACTTT	CASSKWTESDSPLHF
TRBV28	TRBJ2-3	.	.	TGTGCCAGCTCCCGGGGGCCCACAGATACGCAGTATTTT	CASSRGPTDTQYF
TRBV7-2	TRBJ2-1	TRBD2	.	TGTGCCAGCAGCGCCTCTAGCGGGTTCTACAATGAGCAGTTCTTC	CASSASSGFYNEQFF
TRBV4-3	TRBJ1-4	.	once	TGCGCCAGCAGCCACCGCGGACAGAGTGAAAAACTGTTTTTT	CASSHRGQSEKLFF
TRBV28	TRBJ2-5	.	.	TGTGGCGTCCAAGGGCGCCGGGGAGAGACCCAGTACTTC	CGVQGRRGETQYF
TRBV29-1	TRBJ2-6	.	.	TGCAGCGCACGGGGGTCCTCTGGGGCCAACGTCCTGACTTTC	CSARGSSGANVLTF
TRBV19	TRBJ2-7	TRBD1	.	TGTGCCAGTAGTCGGGACAGCTCCTACGAGCAGTACTTC	CASSRDSSYEQYF
TRBV3-1/TRBV3-2	TRBJ2-7	TRBD2	once	TGTGCCAGCAGCCAAGCGGGAGGCTCCTACGAGCAGTACTTC	CASSQAGGSYEQYF